One sample yielded the 23 T cell receptor beta chains listed below, sequenced in a study of shared T cell receptors in the human thymus. TCRdb's table, derived via immunoSEQ multiplex PCR, lists solely in-frame clones and lacks some. The sample holds about 400,000 clones, approximately 95% seen once. The sample taken for sequencing was thymocytes. These receptors all come from a human donor.

V usage is TRBV27 and J usage is TRBJ2-2, with 9 bases that match TRBD2. V was clipped by 10 bases and J by 2 bases; unmatched bases: 14. CDR3 size: 17 residues. Germline CDR1 MNHEY, CDR2 SMNVEV (reference sequence). The CDR3 loop reads CATRGSGRRPNTGELFF. The DNA for the CDR3 is TGTGCCACCAGAGGAAGCGGGAGGCGACCTAACACCGGGGAGCTGTTTTTT.

This chain uses TRBV30 with TRBJ2-1, with D perhaps TRBD2 (5 bases). V lost 4 bases, J lost 8 bases, and 15 bases lay in between. CDR1 and CDR2 (germline): GTSNPN, SVGIG (reference sequence). The CDR3 consists of 13 residues. CDR3 nucleotide sequence: TGTGCCTGGAATCTTAGCGTGGCACATGAGCAGTTCTTC. As protein: CAWNLSVAHEQFF. Combining the CDR3 with reference TRBV30 and TRBJ2-1 gives the whole variable domain SQTIHQWPATLVQPVGSPLSLECTVEGTSNPNLYWYRQAAGRGLQLLFYSVGIGQISSEVPQNLSASRPQDRQFILSSKKLLLSDSGFYLCAWNLSVAHEQFFGPGTRLTVL.

The chain links TRBV7-9 to TRBJ2-5; 9 positions agree with TRBD1. The DNA end lines up better with TRBJ2-7; the J call may be wrong. CDR1 and CDR2 from the germline V gene are SEHNR and FQNEAQ (reference sequence). The CDR3 is made up of 18 amino acids. DNA for the CDR3: TGTGCCAGCAGCTTAGAGACTATTCCGGGACAGGGTGTATACGAGCAGTACTTC. Its translation: CASSLETIPGQGVYEQYF.

The genes are TRBV11-1 and TRBJ2-5, with D hard to call. The CDR3 sequence is 12 residues long. The V end was cut by 1 base, the J end by 2 bases, with 2 bases between. Per the germline V gene, CDR1 is SGHAT and CDR2 is FQDESV (reference sequence). Written as DNA, the CDR3 is TGTGCCAGCAGCTTAGAGCAAGAGACCCAGTACTTC. Residues: CASSLEQETQYF.

The chain couples TRBV4-1 to TRBJ2-3; TRBD2 matches at 10 bases. The CDR3 is 20 residues long. V dropped 0 bases and J dropped 5; count of bases not matched to a gene: 17. CDR1 is MGHRA and CDR2 is YSYEKL in the germline V gene. CDR3: CASSQDRFKWASGREDTQYF. For the CDR3, the DNA is TGCGCCAGCAGCCAAGATAGGTTCAAATGGGCTAGCGGGAGAGAAGATACGCAGTATTTT.

V gene TRBV5-1 combines with J gene TRBJ2-1; D may match TRBD1 or TRBD2 (5 bases each). Trimming pared 5 bases from V and 8 bases from J, leaving 14 bases between. From germline, CDR1 is SGHRS and CDR2 YFSETQ. This CDR3 contains 13 residues. The CDR3 sequence: CASRFRAGDEQFF. The CDR3 nucleotides read TGCGCCAGCAGATTCAGGGCCGGGGATGAGCAGTTCTTC.

This clone was found once. This sequence joins TRBV19 and TRBJ2-5; 9 bases agree with TRBD1. With 0 bases clipped from V and 3 bases from J, the junction kept 8 bases outside the gene matches. Germline CDR1 and CDR2: LNHDA and SQIVND (reference sequence). CDR3 length equals 17 residues. The CDR3 DNA sequence: TGTGCCAGTAGTATAGAGGCCGGGACAGGGAGGGAAGAGACCCAGTACTTC. Translating it yields CASSIEAGTGREETQYF. Complete variable domain (other parts from reference TRBV19 and TRBJ2-5): DGGITQSPKYLFRKEGQNVTLSCEQNLNHDAMYWYRQDPGQGLRLIYYSQIVNDFQKGDIAEGYSVSREKKESFPLTVTSAQKNPTAFYLCASSIEAGTGREETQYFGPGTRLLVL.

The V call is TRBV7-8, the J call TRBJ2-1; TRBD2 matches at 13 bases. V dropped 5 bases and J dropped 7; count of bases not matched to a gene: 5. Germline lookup yields CDR1 SGHVS and CDR2 FQNEAQ. The CDR3 has 15 residues. The CDR3 reads CASSPGLAGVNEQFF. The CDR3 nucleotides are TGTGCCAGCAGCCCCGGACTAGCGGGAGTGAATGAGCAGTTCTTC.

The V gene is TRBV15, the J gene TRBJ2-3; 8 bases agree with TRBD2. The CDR3 covers 16 residues. Germline V CDR1 and CDR2: LNHNV, YYDKDF (reference sequence). Trimming took 1 base from V and 2 from J; bases not matched to a gene: 5. CDR3 bases: TGTGCCACCAGCAGAGGAGCGGGAGACTTCACAGATACGCAGTATTTT. The encoded protein is CATSRGAGDFTDTQYF.

V gene TRBV6-1 combines with J gene TRBJ1-5; 7 positions agree with TRBD1. The CDR3 sequence is 17 residues long. After removal of 3 bases from V and 3 bases from J, the junction contained 11 bases not matched to a gene. The germline gives CDR1 MNHNS, CDR2 SASEGT. CDR3 nucleotides: TGTGCCAGCAGTGAGGGTGGGACAGAAGCCTACAATCAGCCCCAGCATTTT. It specifies CASSEGGTEAYNQPQHF.

The V gene is TRBV6-1, the J gene TRBJ2-5, with 9 bases lining up with TRBD1. The CDR3 spans 16 residues. The germline gives CDR1 MNHNS, CDR2 SASEGT. After removal of 1 base from V and 2 bases from J, the junction contained 5 bases not matched to a gene. The CDR3 sequence is CASSEGTGVYQETQYF. In nucleotides, the CDR3 is TGTGCCAGCAGTGAAGGGACAGGGGTATATCAAGAGACCCAGTACTTC.

This sequence joins TRBV10-3 and TRBJ1-6; D is undetermined. The CDR3 extends over 12 amino acids. V was shortened by 3 bases and J by 8 bases, with 5 bases between the two germline ends. CDR1 is ENHRY and CDR2 is SYGVKD in the germline V gene. The CDR3 sequence: CAISDMDSPLHF. In DNA form, the CDR3 reads TGTGCCATCAGTGATATGGATTCACCCCTCCACTTT.

This rearrangement joins TRBV27 to TRBJ2-5; TRBD2 agrees at 11 bases. The CDR3 is made up of 16 amino acids. J was trimmed by 5 bases and V by 5 bases; bases with no gene match: 10. In germline, CDR1 is MNHEY, CDR2 SMNVEV (reference sequence). As DNA, the CDR3 is TGTGCCAGCAGTCCCGTGGGACTAGCGGATTGGGAGACCCAGTACTTC. Its translation is CASSPVGLADWETQYF.

J is TRBJ1-2 and V is TRBV28; perhaps TRBD1 as D (6 bases). From germline, CDR1 is MDHEN and CDR2 SYDVKM. This CDR3 has 17 residues. The V and J ends lost 4 bases and 4 bases respectively, with 22 bases between them. The CDR3 DNA follows: TGTGCCAGCAGTTCAAAAACAGGGACTCCTGGAACCTATGGCTACACCTTC. This codes for CASSSKTGTPGTYGYTF.

CDR3 residues: CAISDRMYQETQYF. Written as DNA, the CDR3 is TGTGCCATCAGTGATCGCATGTACCAAGAGACCCAGTACTTC. The J gene is TRBJ2-5, the V gene TRBV10-3; unclear D gene. CDR3 length: 14 residues. Germline V gene sequence: CDR1 ENHRY, CDR2 SYGVKD. Trimming removed 3 bases at V and 0 bases at J, with 8 bases between.

This chain joins TRBV11-2 and TRBJ2-2; 7 bases map to TRBD1. The CDR3 contains 13 residues. V shed 8 bases, J shed 7 bases, and the junction held 7 bases outside the gene matches. Germline assignment: CDR1 SGHAT and CDR2 FQNNGV. This CDR3 reads CASLGGCDGELFF. The CDR3 region has the DNA TGTGCCAGCCTAGGGGGCTGCGACGGGGAGCTGTTTTTT. The full variable domain, in which reference TRBV11-2 and TRBJ2-2 provide the parts outside the CDR3, is EAGVAQSPRYKIIEKRQSVAFWCNPISGHATLYWYQQILGQGPKLLIQFQNNGVVDDSQLPKDRFSAERLKGVDSTLKIQPAKLEDSAVYLCASLGGCDGELFFGEGSRLTVL.

The rearrangement links TRBV6-5 to TRBJ1-1; D gene ambiguous. This CDR3 is built from 13 residues. CDR1 MNHEY and CDR2 SVGAGI come from the germline V gene. V was cut by 2 bases and J by 2 bases, with 6 bases left in between. As DNA, the CDR3 is TGTGCCAGCAGTTACGCGGTAAACACTGAAGCTTTCTTT. This gives the protein CASSYAVNTEAFF.

DNA for the CDR3: TGTGCCAGCAGAACGCCTTCCTCCTACAATGAGCAGTTCTTC. Translation gives CASRTPSSYNEQFF. The chain couples TRBV28 to TRBJ2-1, with no clear D. The germline CDR1 and CDR2 sequences are MDHEN and SYDVKM. The V end lost 6 bases, the J end lost 0 bases, and 9 bases lay between the germline ends. This CDR3 contains 14 residues.

This clone was seen a single time. CDR3 coding DNA: TGCGCCAGCAGGGCTAGCGGGAGGGGACCCTACAATGAGCAGTTCTTC. Its protein product is CASRASGRGPYNEQFF. The V gene is TRBV5-1, the J gene TRBJ2-1; 12 bases agree with TRBD2. Trimming took 5 bases from V and 2 from J; bases not matched to a gene: 5. Germline loops: CDR1 SGHRS, CDR2 YFSETQ. The CDR3 has 16 residues. The complete variable domain, with remaining parts taken from reference TRBV5-1 and TRBJ2-1, reads KAGVTQTPRYLIKTRGQQVTLSCSPISGHRSVSWYQQTPGQGLQFLFEYFSETQRNKGNFPGRFSGRQFSNSRSEMNVSTLELGDSALYLCASRASGRGPYNEQFFGPGTRLTVL.

The chain recombines TRBV5-1 with TRBJ1-1; TRBD1 aligns across 8 bases. Trimming cost V 3 bases and J 0 bases; bases outside gene matches: 4. The CDR3 length is 15 residues. CDR1 is SGHRS and CDR2 is YFSETQ in the germline V gene. This CDR3 is CASSWRTGLNTEAFF. CDR3 sequence (DNA): TGCGCCAGCAGCTGGCGGACAGGGCTGAACACTGAAGCTTTCTTT.

J is TRBJ2-1 and V is TRBV7-2, with D possibly TRBD2 on 5 matching bases. Trimming stripped 2 bases from V and 10 bases from J, with 9 bases between. The CDR3 has 12 amino acids. Germline V gene sequence: CDR1 SGHTA, CDR2 FQGNSA. CDR3 sequence reads: CASSLYPSEQFF. CDR3 DNA: TGTGCCAGCAGCTTATATCCTAGCGAGCAGTTCTTC.

The V and J genes are TRBV6-1 and TRBJ1-3; 7 bases are shared with TRBD1. This CDR3 is built from 15 residues. Germline V CDR1 and CDR2: MNHNS, SASEGT. The ends lost 6 bases at V and 0 bases at J; junction bases unmatched: 5. The CDR3: CASSEGTDSGNTIYF. The CDR3 nucleotides are TGTGCCAGCAGCGAGGGGACAGACTCTGGAAACACCATATATTTT.

V usage is TRBV10-3 and J usage is TRBJ2-3, with 14 positions matching TRBD2. CDR3 size: 20 residues. The germline V gene has CDR1 ENHRY and CDR2 SYGVKD. With 2 bases clipped from V and 3 bases from J, the junction kept 13 bases outside the gene matches. The CDR3 DNA sequence: TGTGCCATCAGTGAGACCCAACTCCCGGGACTAGCGGGAGTGACAGATACGCAGTATTTT. Its translation is CAISETQLPGLAGVTDTQYF.